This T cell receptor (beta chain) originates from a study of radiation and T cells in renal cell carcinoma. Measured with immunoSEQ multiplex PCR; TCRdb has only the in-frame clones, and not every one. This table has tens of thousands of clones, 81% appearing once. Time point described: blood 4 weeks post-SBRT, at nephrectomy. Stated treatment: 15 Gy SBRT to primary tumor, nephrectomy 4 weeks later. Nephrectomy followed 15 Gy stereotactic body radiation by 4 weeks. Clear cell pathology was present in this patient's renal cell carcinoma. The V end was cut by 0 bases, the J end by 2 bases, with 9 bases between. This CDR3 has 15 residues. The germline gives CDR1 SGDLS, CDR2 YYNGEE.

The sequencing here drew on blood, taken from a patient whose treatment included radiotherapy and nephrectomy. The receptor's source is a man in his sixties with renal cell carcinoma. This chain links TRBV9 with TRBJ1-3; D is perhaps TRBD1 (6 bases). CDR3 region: CASSVDPGAGNTIYF. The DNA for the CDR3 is TGTGCCAGCAGCGTAGACCCAGGGGCTGGAAACACCATATATTTT.